This T cell receptor beta chain comes out of a study of T cell responses to AZD1222 COVID-19 vaccine. The study's findings and limits: Donors, mostly white British, included more females; clonal diversity was possibly underestimated.

The method was immunoSEQ multiplex PCR; TCRdb's version includes in-frame clones alone and lacks a portion of them. The table includes about 170,000 clones, approximately 93% detected once. In the case of this clone: The antigen is unknown.

The V gene end was trimmed by 5 bases and the J gene end by 0 bases; junction bases not matched to a gene: 8. The V gene's germline CDR1 is LNHDA and CDR2 SQIVND (reference sequence). The CDR3 is 17 amino acids. V is TRBV19 and J is TRBJ2-5, with 11 bases identical to TRBD2. The clonotype was recovered from an adult in good health. The sample was peripheral blood, taken on day 0 of AZD1222 vaccination. CDR3 loop: CASSLRGLAGDQETQYF. In DNA form, the CDR3 reads TGTGCCAGTAGTCTCCGAGGACTAGCGGGCGACCAAGAGACCCAGTACTTC.